This TCR beta chain was identified in a study of T cell responses to AZD1222 COVID-19 vaccine. Whole-study findings and limits: Unmutated variant regions reportedly attract nearly half of all spike-specific TCRs.

Turning to this clone: The antigen remains undetermined.

Measured with immunoSEQ multiplex PCR; TCRdb has only the in-frame clones, and not every one. Found here are about 76,000 clones, roughly 88% of them singletons; the top ten hold roughly a tenth. Germline V CDR1 and CDR2: LNHDA, SQIVND (reference sequence). V gave up 6 bases and J gave up 10 bases; unmatched junction bases: 15. The CDR3 has 15 amino acids. V usage is TRBV19 and J usage is TRBJ1-2, with 9 nucleotides matching TRBD1. This receptor was identified in an adult in good health. Sequences were derived from peripheral blood, sampled on day 0 of AZD1222 vaccination. The CDR3 DNA sequence: TGTGCCAGTAGCCCGGGACAGGGTATAAGTTGGGTCTACACCTTC. It codes for CASSPGQGISWVYTF.